Below, 18 T cell receptor beta chains from the same sample are listed, as sequenced in a study of CD4 T cells in relation to SARS-CoV-2 and coronaviruses. Generated by immunoSEQ multiplex PCR, the TCRdb table keeps only in-frame clones and is missing some. The sample carries about 35,000 clones, approximately 80% recorded once. Antigen specificity for these receptors is unknown. What was sequenced was naive CD4+ T cells from PBMCs, cultured in vitro. The subset here: naive CD4+ T cells isolated by negative enrichment. The receptors here all came from an adult with COVID-19.

Only one count was recorded for this clone. The gene calls are TRBV25-1 and TRBJ2-3; D possibly corresponds to TRBD2 (5 bases). CDR1 MGHDK and CDR2 SYGVNS come from the germline V gene. This CDR3 spans 15 amino acids. The ends were cut back, 1 base at V and 4 bases at J, with 12 bases in the middle. The CDR3 sequence is CASSEFGLAADTQYF. The CDR3 DNA follows: TGTGCCAGCAGTGAATTCGGGCTAGCCGCAGATACGCAGTATTTT.

The V gene is TRBV24-1, the J gene TRBJ1-5; unclear D gene. CDR1 KGHDR and CDR2 SFDVKD come from the germline V gene. The CDR3 contains 15 residues. V was cut by 6 bases and J by 1 base, with 12 bases left in between. The CDR3 DNA sequence: TGTGCCACCAGTTTAGGGCATGGAAGCAATCAGCCCCAGCATTTT. It encodes CATSLGHGSNQPQHF.

The V gene is TRBV21-1, the J gene TRBJ2-7. TRBV21-1 is a recognized pseudogene. The CDR3 runs 15 residues. The CDR3 sequence is CASSIDDDLTHEQYF. The DNA of the CDR3 is TGTGCCAGCAGCATCGATGATGACCTAACCCACGAGCAGTACTTC.

Here the CDR3 reads CASSQDIQGPSSFGYTF. CDR3 DNA sequence: TGCGCCAGCAGCCAAGACATTCAGGGTCCGTCATCCTTTGGCTACACCTTC. The rearrangement links TRBV5-1 to TRBJ1-2; D possibly corresponds to TRBD1 (5 bases). The CDR3 is 17 amino acids. V shed 4 bases and J shed 7 bases, with 26 bases lying between them. Germline V gene sequence: CDR1 SGHRS, CDR2 YFSETQ.

The chain is built from TRBV12-3 or TRBV12-4 and TRBJ1-2, with D maybe TRBD1 (5 bases). The CDR3 has 12 amino acids. The V end was cut by 5 bases, the J end by 3 bases, with 7 bases between. The CDR3 here is CASSGTDYGYTF. The CDR3 DNA reads TGTGCCAGCAGTGGGACTGACTATGGCTACACCTTC.

The V and J genes are TRBV10-3 and TRBJ2-7; tentatively, D is TRBD1 (5 bases). The CDR3 has 14 residues. V lost 7 bases and J 3 bases, leaving 16 bases between the germline ends. The V gene's germline CDR1 is ENHRY and CDR2 SYGVKD. CDR3 bases: TGTGCCATCACCTCCGGGCAGGGTAACTACGAGCAGTACTTC. As protein: CAITSGQGNYEQYF.

J is TRBJ2-7 and V is TRBV7-9; 8 bases are shared with TRBD1. The germline V gene has CDR1 SEHNR and CDR2 FQNEAQ (reference sequence). The V and J ends lost 1 base and 3 bases, in that order; junction bases with no gene match: 2. The CDR3 consists of 14 residues. CDR3 loop: CASSLETGGYEQYF. In DNA form, the CDR3 reads TGTGCCAGCAGCTTAGAAACAGGGGGCTACGAGCAGTACTTC.

The chain joins TRBV27 to TRBJ1-2; TRBD1 matches 8 bases. Per the germline V gene, CDR1 is MNHEY and CDR2 is SMNVEV (reference sequence). This CDR3 region has 16 residues. With V trimmed by 3 bases and J by 5 bases, 11 bases remained unmatched. The CDR3 bases are TGTGCCAGCAGTTTGGGACAGGCCCCTACGTTTTATGGCTACACCTTC. Amino acids: CASSLGQAPTFYGYTF.

The chain has TRBV19 and TRBJ2-1; D uncertain. CDR1 and CDR2 from the germline V gene are LNHDA and SQIVND (reference sequence). Trimming removed 1 base at V and 8 bases at J, with 15 bases between. The CDR3 covers 15 residues. CDR3 protein: CASSIGYPSSDEQFF. As DNA, the CDR3 is TGTGCCAGTAGTATAGGCTACCCTAGTTCTGATGAGCAGTTCTTC.

The rearrangement joins TRBV18 to TRBJ1-5; weak D call: TRBD1 (6 bases). Germline assignment: CDR1 KGHSH and CDR2 LQKENI. V lost 2 bases and J 6 bases, leaving 11 bases between the germline ends. This CDR3 contains 14 residues. This CDR3 is CASSPRGEFQPQHF. Written as DNA, the CDR3 is TGTGCCAGCTCACCAAGGGGGGAGTTTCAGCCCCAGCATTTT.

The chain carries TRBV21-1 and TRBJ1-3. TRBV21-1 is deemed a pseudogene. The CDR3 runs 14 residues. The CDR3 loop reads CASSGWDSGNTIYF. The CDR3 DNA follows: TGTGCCAGCAGCGGGTGGGACTCTGGAAACACCATATATTTT.

The chain recombines TRBV2 with TRBJ2-3; the match to TRBD2 covers 8 bases. The J segment lost 0 bases and the V segment lost 5 bases, leaving 16 bases of the junction unmatched. There are 19 residues in the CDR3. Germline V gene lookup returns CDR1 SNHLY and CDR2 FYNNEI. The CDR3 protein is CASSPRLGHSGKSTDTQYF. In nucleotides, the CDR3 is TGTGCCAGCAGTCCTAGACTGGGCCATAGCGGGAAGAGCACAGATACGCAGTATTTT.

The V call is TRBV18, the J call TRBJ1-2; no clear D gene. The germline V gene has CDR1 KGHSH and CDR2 LQKENI. The length of the CDR3 is 15 residues. Trimming left V 2 bases short and J 0 bases short, with 10 bases between. CDR3 nucleotide sequence: TGTGCCAGCTCACCAAATAGCGCAGCTAACTATGGCTACACCTTC. This codes for CASSPNSAANYGYTF.

This chain connects TRBV5-4 to TRBJ2-3; TRBD2 matches 7 bases. CDR1 is SGHNT, CDR2 YYREEE, per germline (reference sequence). The CDR3 is made up of 15 amino acids. Trimming removed 0 bases from V and 5 bases from J; junction bases left unmatched: 6. The DNA of the CDR3 is TGTGCCAGCAGCTTGGAAGGCGGGAGACAAGATACGCAGTATTTT. Amino acid sequence: CASSLEGGRQDTQYF. The complete variable domain, with remaining parts taken from reference TRBV5-4 and TRBJ2-3, reads ETGVTQSPTHLIKTRGQQVTLRCSSQSGHNTVSWYQQALGQGPQFIFQYYREEENGRGNFPPRFSGLQFPNYSSELNVNALELDDSALYLCASSLEGGRQDTQYFGPGTRLTVL.

The chain couples TRBV10-3 to TRBJ2-7, with a tentative D call TRBD1 (8 bases). Germline lookup yields CDR1 ENHRY and CDR2 SYGVKD. Trimming pared 9 bases from V and 3 bases from J, leaving 15 bases between. The CDR3 is 13 amino acids. CDR3 amino acids: CAMSQGGNYEQYF. The DNA of the CDR3 is TGTGCCATGTCACAGGGGGGGAACTACGAGCAGTACTTC.

The sample holds one count of this clone. The chain combines TRBV6-2 or TRBV6-3 with TRBJ2-5; D might be TRBD2 (6 bases). The V gene lost 7 bases and the J gene lost 5 bases, with 20 bases spanning the gap. The germline V gene has CDR1 MNHEY and CDR2 SVGEGT. The CDR3 loop spans 15 amino acids. The CDR3 bases are TGTGCCAGCACCCCTGGGAGGCTTGGCTGGGAGACCCAGTACTTC. Encoded protein: CASTPGRLGWETQYF.

This clone was seen a single time. V usage is TRBV28 and J usage is TRBJ1-4; 9 bases are shared with TRBD1. Looked up from germline, CDR1 is MDHEN and CDR2 is SYDVKM. With 3 bases clipped from V and 7 bases from J, the junction kept 3 bases outside the gene matches. The CDR3 is 14 amino acids. CDR3 sequence: CASSLDRGREKLFF. CDR3 DNA sequence: TGTGCCAGCAGTTTGGACAGGGGACGTGAAAAACTGTTTTTT.

This chain joins TRBV5-1 and TRBJ1-1; D might be TRBD1 (5 bases). V was shortened by 4 bases and J by 3 bases, with 16 bases between the two germline ends. The CDR3 runs 15 residues. The germline gives CDR1 SGHRS, CDR2 YFSETQ. The CDR3 spells CASSAGTSRDTEAFF. The DNA of the CDR3 is TGCGCCAGCAGCGCTGGGACCTCACGGGACACTGAAGCTTTCTTT.